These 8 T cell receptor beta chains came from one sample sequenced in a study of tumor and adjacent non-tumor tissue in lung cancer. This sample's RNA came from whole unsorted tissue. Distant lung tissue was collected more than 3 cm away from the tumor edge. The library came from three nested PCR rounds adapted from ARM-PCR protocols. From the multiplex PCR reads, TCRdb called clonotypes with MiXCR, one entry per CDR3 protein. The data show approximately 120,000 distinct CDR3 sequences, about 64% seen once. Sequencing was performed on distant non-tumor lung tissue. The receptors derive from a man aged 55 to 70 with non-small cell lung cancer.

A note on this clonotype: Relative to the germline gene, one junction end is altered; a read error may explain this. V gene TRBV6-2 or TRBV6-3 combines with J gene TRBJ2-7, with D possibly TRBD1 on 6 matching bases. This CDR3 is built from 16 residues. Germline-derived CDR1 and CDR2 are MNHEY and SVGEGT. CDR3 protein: CATSYSTAGAGYEQYF. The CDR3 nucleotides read TGTGCCACCAGTTACTCGACGGCAGGGGCCGGCTACGAGCAATACTTC.

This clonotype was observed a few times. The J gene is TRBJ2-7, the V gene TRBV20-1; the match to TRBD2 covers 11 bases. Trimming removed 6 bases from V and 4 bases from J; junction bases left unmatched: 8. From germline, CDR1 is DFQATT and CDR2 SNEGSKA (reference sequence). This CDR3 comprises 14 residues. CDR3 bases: TGCAGTGCATCAACCGGGACTAGCGGATACGAGCAGTACTTC. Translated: CSASTGTSGYEQYF.

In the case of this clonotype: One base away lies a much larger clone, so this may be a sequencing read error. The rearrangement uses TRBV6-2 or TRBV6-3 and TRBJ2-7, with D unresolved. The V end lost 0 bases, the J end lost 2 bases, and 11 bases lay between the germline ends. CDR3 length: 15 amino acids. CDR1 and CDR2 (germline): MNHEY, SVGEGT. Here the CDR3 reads CASSYSWEEPYEQYF. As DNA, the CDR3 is TGTGCCAGCAGTTACTCATGGGAAGAGCCCTACGAGCAGTACTTC.

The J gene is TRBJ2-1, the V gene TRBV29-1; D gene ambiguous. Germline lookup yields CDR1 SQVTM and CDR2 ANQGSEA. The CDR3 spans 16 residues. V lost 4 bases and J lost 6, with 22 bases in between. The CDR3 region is CSVVGRVGPPGNEQFF. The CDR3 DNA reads TGCAGCGTTGTGGGCAGAGTAGGTCCTCCGGGCAATGAGCAGTTCTTC.

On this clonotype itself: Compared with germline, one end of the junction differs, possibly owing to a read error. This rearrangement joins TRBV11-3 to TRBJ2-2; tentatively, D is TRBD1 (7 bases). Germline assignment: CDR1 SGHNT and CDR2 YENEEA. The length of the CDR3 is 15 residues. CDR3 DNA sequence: TGTGCCAGCAGGTTAACAGGGGTGGCCACCGGGGGGCTGTTTTTT. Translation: CASRLTGVATGGLFF.

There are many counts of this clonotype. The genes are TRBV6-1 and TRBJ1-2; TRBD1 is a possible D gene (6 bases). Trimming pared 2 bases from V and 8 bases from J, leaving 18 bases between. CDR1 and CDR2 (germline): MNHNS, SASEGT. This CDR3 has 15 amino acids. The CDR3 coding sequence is TGTGCCAGCAGTGAACACTTATCTTACAGGGAGGGCTACACCTTC. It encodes CASSEHLSYREGYTF.

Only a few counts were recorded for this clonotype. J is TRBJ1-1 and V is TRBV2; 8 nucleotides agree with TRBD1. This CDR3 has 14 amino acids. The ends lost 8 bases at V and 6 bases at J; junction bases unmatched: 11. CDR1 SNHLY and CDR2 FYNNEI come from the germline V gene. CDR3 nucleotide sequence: TGTGCCAGCCTCCGGACAGGGAGTATCCCTGAAGCTTTCTTT. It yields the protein CASLRTGSIPEAFF.

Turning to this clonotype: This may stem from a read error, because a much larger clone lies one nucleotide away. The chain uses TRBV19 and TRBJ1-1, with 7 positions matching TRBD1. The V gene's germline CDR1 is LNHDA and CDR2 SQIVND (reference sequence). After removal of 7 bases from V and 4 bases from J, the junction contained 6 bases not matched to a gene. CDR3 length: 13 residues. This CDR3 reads CASKGQMITEAFF. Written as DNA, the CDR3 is TGTGCCAGTAAGGGACAGATGATCACTGAAGCTTTCTTT. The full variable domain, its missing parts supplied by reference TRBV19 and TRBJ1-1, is DGGITQSPKYLFRKEGQNVTLSCEQNLNHDAMYWYRQDPGQGLRLIYYSQIVNDFQKGDIAEGYSVSREKKESFPLTVTSAQKNPTAFYLCASKGQMITEAFFGQGTRLTVV.